This T cell receptor (beta chain) was observed in a study of blood T cell repertoires in COVID-19 (dated by TCRdb to about 2020). The study in broad terms: The collaborator samples originated in the United States, Italy and Spain and spanned the acute and convalescent phases of COVID-19. The repertoires were released in a freely available public database intended as a resource for research on the immune response to SARS-CoV-2. The samples were drawn from the first 160 participants of the ongoing ImmuneRACE study and from 950 to 1,500 subjects provided by 6 global collaborators. HLA class I and class II types, where available, came from metadata supplied by the sample provider rather than from assay-based typing. The prospective study material was composed of cDNA or gDNA derived from T cells, B-cell-depleted T cells, or PBMCs. Deeply sampled blood TCRbeta repertoires from subjects exposed to, actively infected with, or recovered from COVID-19 were included in the dataset. Nearly every sample came with metadata listing a de-identified subject ID, COVID-19 status, age in years and sex.

Results the study describes overall, beyond this receptor: How much clinical and demographic metadata was included differed by source and by participant, and the metadata was provided uncurated.

This clone was counted a single time. It has no known antigen specificity. Within one base of it there is no much larger clone, and no base qualities were kept. The immunoSEQ Assay, a bias-controlled multiplex PCR, was used to amplify TCRbeta CDR3 regions from genomic DNA. Per the original workflow: The number of nucleated cells in each sample was estimated by amplification of reference gene primers within the assay. Sequence reads were collapsed and filtered to measure the absolute abundance of every unique TCRbeta CDR3 rearrangement. For each sample, productive Simpson clonality was calculated as the square root of Simpson's diversity index over productive rearrangements. In its TCRdb copy, this immuneACCESS table keeps in-frame sequences only and misses some clones. Where compared with another copy, unresolved V genes explain less than half of these, and the others have no known cause. The V and J calls and clone size come from that table; D and trimming were worked out from the DNA. The sample table lists around 280,000 clones, 85% to 90% of them with a count of one. 1.5% to 2% of the sample is held by the ten biggest clonotypes.

In the prospective study, participants were about 18 to 90 years old, resided in about two dozen geographic areas of the United States, and were enrolled through a virtual design. In the prospective study, cohorts were assigned on the basis of participant-reported clinical history obtained from a screening survey and a study questionnaire. In the prospective study, whole blood, serum and a nasopharyngeal or oropharyngeal swab were collected from each participant by mobile phlebotomists. Prospective study participants could optionally give additional blood draws and questionnaires over an approximately two-month period. Prospective study blood samples were shipped either frozen or at room temperature before DNA extraction. This clonotype was sampled from a woman under 30 with acute COVID-19. The specimen sequenced was PBMCs or T cells enriched from blood (not recorded which).

The sequenced DNA: TGTGCCAGCAGCCAAGTGGCCACCAGGGTTTCACCCCTCCACTTT. It translates as CASSQVATRVSPLHF. This chain is built from TRBV3-1 (or the pseudogene TRBV3-2) and TRBJ1-6; a tentative D call is TRBD1 (5 bases match). Measured from the cysteine to the phenylalanine, the CDR3 is 15 residues long. Here the CDR3 DNA is all that survives: 45 bases in frame from base 1. The junction carries 13 bases between V and J, which are trimmed by 1 base and 9 bases respectively. CDR1 and CDR2 (LGHDT, YNNKEL) derive from the germline V gene (reference sequence).